This TCR beta chain appears in the sequencing data of a study of cytomegalovirus exposure and HLA in healthy donors. As for the study in general: Genetic ancestry analysis placed about 84% of the approximately 400 donors that were genotyped in the Caucasian-associated cluster.

The V gene end was trimmed by 2 bases and the J gene end by 6 bases; junction bases not matched to a gene: 7. The CDR3 is 16 amino acids. Germline V CDR1 and CDR2: MDHEN, SYDVKM. PCR was performed using 60 Vbeta and 13 Jbeta primers. Produced via immunoSEQ multiplex PCR; TCRdb's table is partial and in-frame only. The sample has under 200,000 clones, around 77% seen once. V is TRBV28 and J is TRBJ1-6, with TRBD1 identical over 7 bases. The TCR originated in a woman in her twenties or thirties in good health and CMV-seropositive. The sequencing input was PBMCs. In nucleotides, the CDR3 is TGTGCCAGCAGTTTAGGATTAGACAGGGTTAATTCACCCCTCCACTTT. This codes for CASSLGLDRVNSPLHF.